This T cell receptor (beta chain) is drawn from a study of shared clonotypes between healthy human individuals. Study details: Donors had three CD4 naive, three CD4 memory, two CD8 naive and one CD8 memory plate apiece. Study-level findings and limits: Clonotypes shared by all four donors outscored non-shared clonotypes in generation probability. With a few donors compared, 4% to 5% of naive CD4 clonotypes were shared.

Only CD45RO-negative cells positively selected for CCR7 counted as naive CD8 cells, so terminally differentiated effector memory CD45RA+ cells were excluded. Of note for this clone: As yet, its antigen is unknown. Additional DNA sequences in this sample encode the identical CDR3.

Profiling relied on immunoSEQ multiplex PCR, and the TCRdb table lists in-frame clones only, not all of them. The sample has approximately 1.9 million clones, 80% to 95% seen once. Specimen: naive CD8+ T cells from PBMCs. The receptor was derived from a man between 18 and 29 years old in good health. Some clones in this sample may be carry-over from other donors' samples.

The CDR3 DNA reads as TGCAGCGTTGAACGGAATGAGCAGTTCTTC. Protein product: CSVERNEQFF. The chain carries TRBV29-1 and TRBJ2-1; no firm D call. V dropped 2 bases and J dropped 7 bases, with 3 bases sitting between them. Germline lookup yields CDR1 SQVTM and CDR2 ANQGSEA. The CDR3 loop spans 10 amino acids.